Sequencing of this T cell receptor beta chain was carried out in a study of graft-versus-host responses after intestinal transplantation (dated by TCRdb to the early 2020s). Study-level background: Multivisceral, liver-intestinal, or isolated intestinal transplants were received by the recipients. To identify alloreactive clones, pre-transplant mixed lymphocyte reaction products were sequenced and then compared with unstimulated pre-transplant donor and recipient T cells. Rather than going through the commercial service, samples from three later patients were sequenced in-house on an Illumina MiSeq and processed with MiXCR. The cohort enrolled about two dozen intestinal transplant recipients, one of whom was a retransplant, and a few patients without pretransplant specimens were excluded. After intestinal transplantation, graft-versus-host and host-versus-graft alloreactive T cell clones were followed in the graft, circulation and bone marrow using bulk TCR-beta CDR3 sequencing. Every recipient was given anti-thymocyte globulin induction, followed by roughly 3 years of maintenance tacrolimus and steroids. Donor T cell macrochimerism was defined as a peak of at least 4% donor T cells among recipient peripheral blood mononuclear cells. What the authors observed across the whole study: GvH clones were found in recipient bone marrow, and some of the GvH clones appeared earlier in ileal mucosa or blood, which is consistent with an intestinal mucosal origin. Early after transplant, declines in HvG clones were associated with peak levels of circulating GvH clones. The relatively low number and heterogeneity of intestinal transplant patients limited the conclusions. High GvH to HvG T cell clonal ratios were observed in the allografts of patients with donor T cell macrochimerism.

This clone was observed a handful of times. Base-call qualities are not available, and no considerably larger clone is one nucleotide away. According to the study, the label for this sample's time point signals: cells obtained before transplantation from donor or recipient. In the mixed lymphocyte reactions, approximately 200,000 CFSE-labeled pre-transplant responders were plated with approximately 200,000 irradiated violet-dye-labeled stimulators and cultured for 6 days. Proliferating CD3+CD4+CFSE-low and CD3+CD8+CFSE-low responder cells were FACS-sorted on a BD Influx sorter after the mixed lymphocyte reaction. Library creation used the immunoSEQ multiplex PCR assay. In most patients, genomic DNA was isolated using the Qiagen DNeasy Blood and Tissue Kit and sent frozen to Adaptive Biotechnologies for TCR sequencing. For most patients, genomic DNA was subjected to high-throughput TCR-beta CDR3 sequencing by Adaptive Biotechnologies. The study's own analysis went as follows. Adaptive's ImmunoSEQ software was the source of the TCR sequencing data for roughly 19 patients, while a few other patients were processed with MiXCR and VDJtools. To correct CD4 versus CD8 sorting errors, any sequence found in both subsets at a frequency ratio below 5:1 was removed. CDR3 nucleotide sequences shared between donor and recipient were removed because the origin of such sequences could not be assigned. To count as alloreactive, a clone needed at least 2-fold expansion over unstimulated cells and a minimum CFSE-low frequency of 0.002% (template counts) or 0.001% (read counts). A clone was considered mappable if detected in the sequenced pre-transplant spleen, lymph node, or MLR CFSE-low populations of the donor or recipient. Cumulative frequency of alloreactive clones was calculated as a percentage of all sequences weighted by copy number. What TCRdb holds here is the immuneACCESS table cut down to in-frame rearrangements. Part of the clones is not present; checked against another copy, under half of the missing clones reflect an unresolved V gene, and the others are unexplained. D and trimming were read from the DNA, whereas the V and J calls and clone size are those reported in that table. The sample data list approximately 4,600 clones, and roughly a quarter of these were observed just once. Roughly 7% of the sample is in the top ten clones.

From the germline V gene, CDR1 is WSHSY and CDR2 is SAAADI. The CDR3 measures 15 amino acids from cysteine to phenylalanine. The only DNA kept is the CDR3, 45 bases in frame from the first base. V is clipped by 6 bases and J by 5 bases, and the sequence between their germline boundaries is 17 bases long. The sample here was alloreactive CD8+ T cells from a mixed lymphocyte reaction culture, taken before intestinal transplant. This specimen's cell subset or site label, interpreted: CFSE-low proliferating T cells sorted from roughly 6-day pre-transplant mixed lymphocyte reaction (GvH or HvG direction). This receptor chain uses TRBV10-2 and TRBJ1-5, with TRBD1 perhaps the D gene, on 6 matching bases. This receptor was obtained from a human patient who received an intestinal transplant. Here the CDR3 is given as CASSFFWGGHQPQHF. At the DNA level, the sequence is TGCGCCAGCAGCTTCTTTTGGGGGGGGCATCAGCCCCAGCATTTT.